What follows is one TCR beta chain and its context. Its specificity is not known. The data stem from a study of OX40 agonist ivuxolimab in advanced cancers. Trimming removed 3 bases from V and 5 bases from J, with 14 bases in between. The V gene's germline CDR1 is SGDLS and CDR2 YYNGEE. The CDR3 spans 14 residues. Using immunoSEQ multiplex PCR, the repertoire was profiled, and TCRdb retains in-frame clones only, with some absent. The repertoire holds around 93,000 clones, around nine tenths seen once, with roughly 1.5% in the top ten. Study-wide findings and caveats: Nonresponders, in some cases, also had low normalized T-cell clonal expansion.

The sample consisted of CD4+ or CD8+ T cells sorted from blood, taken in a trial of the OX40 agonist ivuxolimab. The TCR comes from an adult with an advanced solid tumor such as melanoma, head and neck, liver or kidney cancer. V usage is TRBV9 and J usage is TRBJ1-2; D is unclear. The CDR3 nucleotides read TGTGCCAGCAGCGGCACACGCGCAGGTTATGGCTACACCTTC. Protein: CASSGTRAGYGYTF.